This T cell receptor beta chain emerged from a study of blood T cells in healthy people across ages (dated by TCRdb to between 2014 and 2016). Turning to the overall study: In model experiments, roughly one uniquely barcoded TCR beta cDNA molecule per two T cells was captured by template switching. Using deep sequencing normalized with unique cDNA molecular identifiers, the study measured how TCR beta repertoire diversity changes with age. The donors were divided into four age groups: young (average around 15 years), middle-aged (around 41), aged (approximately 62) and long-lived (around 87). To avoid experimental bias, donors of different ages were randomly spread across the sequencing lanes. For two donors (one aged 18 to 29 and one aged 80 or older), the study analyzed two additional independent replicas of 1 million unique cDNA reads from the same blood draw. The full study reports these points: Conclusive comparison of naive and antigen-experienced compartments was prevented by the profiling of bulk unsorted PBMCs. A strong correlation was found between observed TCR beta diversity and the percentage of naive T cells measured by flow cytometry. Estimates of total diversity from one million sequenced T cells were regarded as lower bounds and underestimates. Donor CMV infection status was unknown, potentially confounding age-related changes in expanded clonotypes. As age increased, observed TCR beta diversity per million T cells dropped in a roughly linear way, and a significant reduction was already evident by age around 41. Compared with the aged group, the long-lived group had more naive CD4+ T cells, fewer expanded clones and increased TCR diversity, a pattern suggesting age selection.

As concerns this clonotype: Its recognized antigen is unknown. The sample holds no much larger clone one base away, and base qualities are not on file.

Library construction relied on 5' RACE. Sequencing was performed on an Illumina HiSeq 2500. A second roughly 6 to 12 cycle PCR used a sample-barcoded 5' primer and a J-beta primer mix. A unique molecular identifier was introduced onto each TCR beta cDNA molecule by a template-switch 5' adaptor carrying 12 random nucleotides. Each sample yielded at least 2.5 million CDR3-containing paired-end reads. First-strand cDNA was synthesized from all RNA with the Mint cDNA synthesis kit, primed by a TRBC-specific oligonucleotide. After uracil-DNA glycosylase treatment, a first 18-cycle PCR used universal primers M1SS and BC2_uni_R on all cDNA. In the authors' own workflow: Each sample was normalized by randomly selecting 1 million high-quality reads, each carrying a distinct molecular identifier. Reads sharing molecular identifiers were discarded rather than binned into consensus sequences. MiTCR, set to a Q25 quality threshold and the strictest error-elimination algorithm, was used for CDR3 identification, clonotype clustering and error correction. A nonparametric unseen species model with Euler transformation was used to estimate a lower bound on total TCR beta diversity. The public reads were run again by TCRdb, first through fastp at Q25 and then through MiXCR, and only productive beta chains were kept. Every distinct CDR3 protein forms one entry, paired with its most common genes and DNA. These V and J calls originate from TCRdb's pipeline instead of the authors' own analysis. The sample data list over 500,000 distinct CDR3 sequences, and roughly half of these were observed just once. The ten top clones hold about 13% of the sample.

The donors were roughly 40 Caucasian individuals from Russia, aged roughly 6 to 100 years, who were systemically healthy. Each donor gave approximately 9.3 milliliters of peripheral blood, collected into EDTA-treated Vacutainer tubes. PBMCs were isolated by Ficoll-Paque density-gradient centrifugation, with at least 6.5 million obtained per sample. Total RNA, at least 5.5 micrograms per sample, was extracted from PBMCs with Trizol reagent. For every donor, flow cytometry on a PBMC aliquot measured the percentage of naive CD45RAhigh/CD27high T cells. The CDR3 runs 14 residues from the cysteine to the phenylalanine. Only the CDR3 DNA is retained, 42 bases long and in frame from the first base. Taken from the germline V gene, the CDR1 and CDR2 loops are SGHRS and YFSETQ.

The clonotype comes from a woman aged 80 or over in good health. The chain is encoded by TRBV5-1 joined to TRBJ2-5; TRBD2 could be the D gene, as 5 bases match. The J call may not be correct, given that the DNA end is closer to TRBJ2-7. The specimen was blood. The DNA sequence is given as TGCGCCAGCAGTGCAAGTTCCATCGGGAACGAGCAGTACTTC. It specifies CASSASSIGNEQYF.